Each of the 23 T cell receptor beta chains below was sequenced from the same sample in a study of T cell repertoires in cytomegalovirus infection. TCRdb re-called the reads through MiXCR, storing one row per CDR3 protein. The data contain approximately 30,000 distinct CDR3 sequences, around a fifth of them seen just once; the ten biggest clones take up roughly 80%. The antigens these receptors bind are not known. This specimen consisted of CD8+ T cells from cultured PBMCs, obtained from culture after CMV antigen stimulation. These receptors were taken from a human donor in good health (CMV status not recorded). Some clones in this sample may be carry-over from other donors' samples.

This clonotype has only a few counts. CDR3 nucleotide sequence: TGTGCCAGCAGCCAGGGGTCCTACGAGCAGTACTTC. Residues: CASSQGSYEQYF. The chain recombines TRBV4-2 with TRBJ2-7, with D hard to call. Germline assignment: CDR1 LGHNA and CDR2 YNFKEQ. The V end was cut by 3 bases, the J end by 1 base, with 4 bases between. The CDR3 runs 12 residues.

The genes are TRBV27 and TRBJ1-2, with TRBD1 as a possible D gene (5 bases). Trimming removed 6 bases at V and 6 bases at J, with 14 bases between. From germline, CDR1 is MNHEY and CDR2 SMNVEV (reference sequence). The length of the CDR3 is 13 residues. CDR3 region: CASSIQGSDGYTF. The CDR3 bases are TGTGCCAGCAGCATCCAGGGTTCGGATGGCTACACCTTC.

This clonotype was observed many times. The chain is built from TRBV6-2 or TRBV6-3 and TRBJ1-1; a possible D gene is TRBD1 (6 bases). Germline V gives CDR1 MNHEY, CDR2 SVGEGT. This CDR3 has 11 amino acids. Between the trimmed V and J ends, which lost 10 bases and 3 bases, there was a span of 9 bases. CDR3 coding DNA: TGTGCCACCAACAGGGACACTGAAGCTTTCTTT. Encoded protein: CATNRDTEAFF.

This chain uses TRBV18 with TRBJ1-1; tentatively, D is TRBD1 (5 bases). V lost 4 bases, J lost 3 bases, and 18 bases lay in between. There are 16 residues in the CDR3. In germline, CDR1 is KGHSH, CDR2 LQKENI. The DNA of the CDR3 is TGTGCCAGCTCACTTAGACAGCACCTTCAAGACACTGAAGCTTTCTTT. Translation: CASSLRQHLQDTEAFF.

The chain links TRBV19 to TRBJ2-1; 7 bases line up with TRBD2. After removal of 4 bases from V and 4 bases from J, the junction contained 19 bases not matched to a gene. This CDR3 has 19 residues. CDR1 and CDR2 from the germline V gene are LNHDA and SQIVND (reference sequence). CDR3 protein: CASSNTYQSVAGAYNEQFF. The CDR3 region has the DNA TGTGCCAGTAGTAATACCTATCAGTCGGTCGCGGGAGCTTACAATGAGCAGTTCTTC.

The chain carries TRBV7-9 and TRBJ2-3, with 7 bases lining up with TRBD1. CDR3 length: 15 amino acids. Germline CDR1 reads SEHNR; CDR2 reads FQNEAQ (reference sequence). V dropped 3 bases and J dropped 1; count of bases not matched to a gene: 4. DNA for the CDR3: TGTGCCAGCAGCTTGGGGGACAGTCGCACAGATACGCAGTATTTT. This gives the protein CASSLGDSRTDTQYF.

This clonotype was recorded a few times. V is TRBV24-1 and J is TRBJ2-6, with no clear D. The CDR3 is made up of 17 amino acids. V was pared by 6 bases and J by 0 bases, with 14 bases between. Germline V lookup: CDR1 KGHDR, CDR2 SFDVKD. CDR3 sequence (DNA): TGTGCCACCAGTAGTTCCAGGATCTACTCTGGGGCCAACGTCCTGACTTTC. It yields the protein CATSSSRIYSGANVLTF.

V is TRBV6-1 and J is TRBJ1-1; maybe TRBD1 (5 bases). CDR1 is MNHNS and CDR2 is SASEGT in the germline V gene. CDR3 size: 14 residues. V gave up 1 base and J gave up 6 bases, with 12 bases separating them. CDR3 sequence reads: CASSEERGRAEAFF. CDR3 DNA sequence: TGTGCCAGCAGTGAAGAAAGGGGAAGGGCTGAAGCTTTCTTT.

This rearrangement joins TRBV6-6 to TRBJ2-2; a weak D match, TRBD1 (5 bases). The length of the CDR3 is 14 residues. Germline lookup yields CDR1 MNHNY and CDR2 SVGAGI (reference sequence). Trimming left V 0 bases short and J 6 bases short, with 8 bases between. The CDR3: CASSYSGVSGELFF. The DNA for the CDR3 is TGTGCCAGCAGTTACTCAGGGGTGTCCGGGGAGCTGTTTTTT.

There are a few counts of this clonotype. The J gene is TRBJ2-2, the V gene TRBV7-6; 10 nucleotides line up with TRBD1. The V segment lost 1 base and the J segment 5 bases; nucleotides outside the gene matches: 7. CDR1 SGHVS and CDR2 FNYEAQ come from the germline V gene. The CDR3 totals 17 residues. CDR3 residues: CASSLGVGQGYTGELFF. In DNA form, the CDR3 reads TGTGCCAGCAGCTTAGGCGTGGGACAGGGGTATACCGGGGAGCTGTTTTTT.

The V gene is TRBV18, the J gene TRBJ2-2; 10 bases agree with TRBD2. V shed 4 bases, J shed 3 bases, and the junction held 5 bases outside the gene matches. This CDR3 region has 16 residues. Germline V gene sequence: CDR1 KGHSH, CDR2 LQKENI. CDR3: CASSLVAGGDTGELFF. The CDR3 nucleotides are TGTGCCAGCTCACTCGTAGCGGGAGGCGACACCGGGGAGCTGTTTTTT.

This clonotype was seen more than once but under ten times. J is TRBJ2-2 and V is TRBV12-3 or TRBV12-4; D unresolved. Trimming left V 3 bases short and J 7 bases short, with 6 bases between. The CDR3 is 12 residues long. CDR3 DNA sequence: TGTGCCAGCAGTTTGGGGAACGGGGAGCTGTTTTTT. Translated: CASSLGNGELFF.

This clonotype was counted at least ten times. The chain joins TRBV7-2 to TRBJ2-3; tentatively, D is TRBD2 (6 bases). CDR1 and CDR2 from the germline V gene are SGHTA and FQGNSA. Trimming removed 8 bases at V and 5 bases at J, with 20 bases between. The CDR3 totals 15 residues. The CDR3 sequence: CASGFLSREVDTQYF. CDR3 nucleotide sequence: TGTGCCAGCGGATTCCTTAGTAGGGAGGTAGATACGCAGTATTTT.

The chain is built from TRBV15 and TRBJ2-1, with a weak D call TRBD1 (5 bases). V was pared by 0 bases and J by 0 bases, with 9 bases between. Looked up from germline, CDR1 is LNHNV and CDR2 is YYDKDF (reference sequence). The CDR3 is made up of 16 amino acids. The CDR3 DNA reads TGTGCCACCAGCAGAGATAGGGGTAGCTCCTACAATGAGCAGTTCTTC. Translated, it gives CATSRDRGSSYNEQFF.

The chain uses TRBV6-1 and TRBJ2-7, with TRBD1 identical over 8 bases. The germline gives CDR1 MNHNS, CDR2 SASEGT. This CDR3 has 13 amino acids. V trimming: 10 bases; J trimming: 6 bases; junction bases outside the gene matches: 11. The CDR3 protein is CATTQGARGEQYF. As DNA, the CDR3 is TGTGCCACAACCCAGGGGGCGCGTGGCGAGCAGTACTTC.

The V and J genes are TRBV27 and TRBJ2-1; D unresolved. Trimming shortened V by 6 bases and J by 7 bases, and 10 bases separated the two germline ends. Germline V gene data show CDR1 as MNHEY and CDR2 as SMNVEV (reference sequence). The CDR3 runs to 12 residues. The CDR3 sequence: CASSFYGNEQFF. CDR3 DNA sequence: TGTGCCAGCAGCTTCTATGGGAATGAGCAGTTCTTC.

This clonotype was counted between two and nine times. The rearrangement uses TRBV12-3 or TRBV12-4 and TRBJ2-1, with D perhaps TRBD2 (5 bases). CDR3 length equals 15 residues. Trimming removed 1 base at V and 0 bases at J, with 7 bases between. This CDR3 reads CASSLDGDSYNEQFF. The CDR3 DNA reads as TGTGCCAGCAGTTTAGACGGGGACTCCTACAATGAGCAGTTCTTC.

The genes are TRBV6-4 and TRBJ1-5; 7 nucleotides match TRBD1. V lost 5 bases, J lost 9 bases, and 7 bases stayed unmatched. The germline V gene encodes CDR1 MRHNA and CDR2 SNTAGT. The CDR3 loop spans 13 amino acids. The CDR3 loop reads CASSPGDSGPQHF. DNA for the CDR3: TGTGCCAGCAGTCCTGGGGACAGTGGGCCCCAGCATTTT.

This clonotype has just a few counts. The chain carries TRBV11-2 and TRBJ2-7, with 9 bases that match TRBD1. The CDR3 contains 14 residues. Germline trimming cut 5 bases from V and 5 bases from J; bases unmatched to any gene: 7. CDR1 and CDR2 (germline): SGHAT, FQNNGV. The CDR3 reads CASSRRDRANEQYF. CDR3 nucleotide sequence: TGTGCCAGCAGCCGCCGGGACAGGGCTAACGAGCAGTACTTC.

This chain connects TRBV10-3 to TRBJ1-1, with a possible D match to TRBD1 (6 bases). This CDR3 has 16 amino acids. Germline CDR1 and CDR2: ENHRY and SYGVKD. V lost 3 bases and J lost 0, with 14 bases in between. The DNA of the CDR3 is TGTGCCATCAGTGACCCTGGACAGCCCATGAACACTGAAGCTTTCTTT. Translated: CAISDPGQPMNTEAFF.

The J gene is TRBJ1-1, the V gene TRBV19, with D uncertain. CDR1 is LNHDA, CDR2 SQIVND, per germline (reference sequence). Trimming cost V 5 bases and J 1 base, with 14 bases left between them. This CDR3 has 15 amino acids. The DNA of the CDR3 is TGTGCCAGTAGTCCACGCTCAGAAACGAACACTGAAGCTTTCTTT. Encoded protein: CASSPRSETNTEAFF.

J is TRBJ1-5 and V is TRBV28; weak D call: TRBD1 (6 bases). The CDR3 has 13 residues. Per the germline V gene, CDR1 is MDHEN and CDR2 is SYDVKM. Trimming removed 8 bases from V and 4 bases from J, with 12 bases in between. In nucleotides, the CDR3 is TGTGCCAGCCGCAAACAGGGAAATCAGCCCCAGCATTTT. This codes for CASRKQGNQPQHF.

This CDR3 is CASSPWDGYEQYF. CDR3 bases: TGTGCCAGCAGCCCGTGGGACGGATACGAGCAGTACTTC. V is TRBV28 and J is TRBJ2-7, with D perhaps matching TRBD1 or TRBD2 (5 bases each). This CDR3 spans 13 amino acids. Trimming took 6 bases from V and 4 from J, leaving 13 bases between them. Looked up from germline, CDR1 is MDHEN and CDR2 is SYDVKM.